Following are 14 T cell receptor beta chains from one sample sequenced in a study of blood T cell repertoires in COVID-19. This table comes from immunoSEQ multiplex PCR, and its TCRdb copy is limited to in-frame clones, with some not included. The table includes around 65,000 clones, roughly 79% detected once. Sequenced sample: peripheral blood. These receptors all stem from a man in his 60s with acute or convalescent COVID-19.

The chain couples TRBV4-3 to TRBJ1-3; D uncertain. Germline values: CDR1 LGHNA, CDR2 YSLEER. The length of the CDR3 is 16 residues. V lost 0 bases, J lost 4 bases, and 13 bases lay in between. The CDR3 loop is CASSQDRFQKGNTIYF. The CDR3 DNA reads TGCGCCAGCAGCCAAGATCGGTTCCAAAAGGGAAACACCATATATTTT.

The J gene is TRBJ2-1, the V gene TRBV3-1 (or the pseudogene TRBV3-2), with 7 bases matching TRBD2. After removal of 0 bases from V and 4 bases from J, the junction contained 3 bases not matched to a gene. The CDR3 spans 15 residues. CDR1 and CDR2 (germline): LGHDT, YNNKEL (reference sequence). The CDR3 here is CASSQEAGPYNEQFF. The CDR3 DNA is TGTGCCAGCAGCCAAGAAGCGGGGCCGTACAATGAGCAGTTCTTC.

Here the CDR3 DNA reads TGTGCCAGCAGCATGCGTACAGGGTTCTTTACTAGCACAGATACGCAGTATTTT. Its translation: CASSMRTGFFTSTDTQYF. The chain joins TRBV7-2 to TRBJ2-3, with D perhaps matching TRBD1 (6 bases). Germline V gene sequence: CDR1 SGHTA, CDR2 FQGNSA. This CDR3 is built from 18 residues. V gave up 5 bases and J gave up 0 bases, with 21 bases separating them.

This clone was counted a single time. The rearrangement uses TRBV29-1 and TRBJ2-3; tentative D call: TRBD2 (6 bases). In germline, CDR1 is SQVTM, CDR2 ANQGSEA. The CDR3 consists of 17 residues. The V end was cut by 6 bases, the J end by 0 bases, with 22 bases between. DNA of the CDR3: TGCAGCGTGGGGGGTCTACGGGCAGGTGATAGCACAGATACGCAGTATTTT. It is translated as CSVGGLRAGDSTDTQYF.

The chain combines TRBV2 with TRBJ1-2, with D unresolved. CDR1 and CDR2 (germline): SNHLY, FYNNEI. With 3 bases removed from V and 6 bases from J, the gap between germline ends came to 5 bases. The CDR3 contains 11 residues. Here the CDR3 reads CASSEFDGYTF. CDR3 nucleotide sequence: TGTGCCAGCAGTGAGTTCGATGGCTACACCTTC.

CDR3 amino acids: CASMGARTSGGYNEQFF. The CDR3 bases are TGTGCCAGTATGGGGGCGAGGACTAGCGGGGGATACAATGAGCAGTTCTTC. The rearrangement links TRBV19 to TRBJ2-1, with 13 bases lining up with TRBD2. The junction had 10 bases not matched to a gene; V was cut back by 7 bases and J by 4 bases. This CDR3 is 17 amino acids long. Per the germline V gene, CDR1 is LNHDA and CDR2 is SQIVND (reference sequence).

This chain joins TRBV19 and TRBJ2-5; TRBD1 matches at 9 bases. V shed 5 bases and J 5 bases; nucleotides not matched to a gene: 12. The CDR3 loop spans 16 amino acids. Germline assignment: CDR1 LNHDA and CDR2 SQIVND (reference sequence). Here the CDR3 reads CASSPRTGEVKETQYF. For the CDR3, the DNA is TGTGCCAGTAGTCCACGGACAGGGGAGGTGAAGGAGACCCAGTACTTC.

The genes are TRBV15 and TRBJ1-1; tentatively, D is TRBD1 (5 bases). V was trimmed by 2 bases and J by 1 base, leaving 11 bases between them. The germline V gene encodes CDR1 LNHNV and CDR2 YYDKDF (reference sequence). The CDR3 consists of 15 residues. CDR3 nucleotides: TGTGCCACCAGCAGACAATACGGACAGAACACTGAAGCTTTCTTT. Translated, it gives CATSRQYGQNTEAFF. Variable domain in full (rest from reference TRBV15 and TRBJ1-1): DAMVIQNPRYQVTQFGKPVTLSCSQTLNHNVMYWYQQKSSQAPKLLFHYYDKDFNNEADTPDNFQSRRPNTSFCFLDIRSPGLGDTAMYLCATSRQYGQNTEAFFGQGTRLTVV.

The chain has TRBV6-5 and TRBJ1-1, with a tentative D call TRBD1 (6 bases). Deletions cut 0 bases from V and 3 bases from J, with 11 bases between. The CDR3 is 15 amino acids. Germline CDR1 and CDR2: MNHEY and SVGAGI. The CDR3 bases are TGTGCCAGCAGTTACTCGTACAGGGTGGACACTGAAGCTTTCTTT. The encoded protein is CASSYSYRVDTEAFF.

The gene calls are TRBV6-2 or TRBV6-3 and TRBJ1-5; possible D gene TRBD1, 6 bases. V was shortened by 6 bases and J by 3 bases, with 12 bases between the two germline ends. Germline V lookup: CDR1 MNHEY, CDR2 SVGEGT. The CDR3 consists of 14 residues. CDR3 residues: CASSRRDTNQPQHF. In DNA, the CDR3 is TGTGCCAGCAGCCGCCGGGACACCAATCAGCCCCAGCATTTT.

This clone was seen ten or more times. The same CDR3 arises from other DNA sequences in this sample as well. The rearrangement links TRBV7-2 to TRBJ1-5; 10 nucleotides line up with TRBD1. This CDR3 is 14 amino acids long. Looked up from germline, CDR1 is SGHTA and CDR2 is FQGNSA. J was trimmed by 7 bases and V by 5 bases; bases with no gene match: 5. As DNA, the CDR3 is TGTGCCAGCAGCACGGGACAGGGGCTCCAGCCCCAGCATTTT. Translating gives CASSTGQGLQPQHF.

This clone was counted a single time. The CDR3 here is CASSHGTGEETQYF. CDR3 sequence (DNA): TGTGCCAGCAGCCATGGGACGGGGGAAGAGACCCAGTACTTC. The V and J genes are TRBV3-1 (or the pseudogene TRBV3-2) and TRBJ2-5; D perhaps matches TRBD2 (6 bases). Trimming removed 3 bases from V and 3 bases from J, with 11 bases in between. CDR3 size: 14 residues. Per the germline V gene, CDR1 is LGHDT and CDR2 is YNNKEL (reference sequence).

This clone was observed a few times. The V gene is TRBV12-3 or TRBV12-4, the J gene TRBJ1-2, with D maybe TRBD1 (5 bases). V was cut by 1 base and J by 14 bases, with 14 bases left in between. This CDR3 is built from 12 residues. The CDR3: CASSLGGVVGTF. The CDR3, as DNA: TGTGCCAGCAGTTTAGGGGGGGTGGTGGGTACCTTC.

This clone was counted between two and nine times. The CDR3 here is CASVSFSYNEQFF. The CDR3 DNA is TGTGCTAGTGTAAGCTTCTCCTACAATGAGCAGTTCTTC. The chain has TRBV12-5 and TRBJ2-1; D is ambiguous. From germline, CDR1 is LGHNT and CDR2 FRNRAP. The CDR3 covers 13 residues. With 7 bases removed from V and 0 bases from J, the gap between germline ends came to 7 bases.